Reported below is one T cell receptor (beta chain). The antigen remains undetermined. TCR beta cDNA was generated via 5'RACE template switching incorporating UMIs. Reprocessing the 5' RACE reads, TCRdb reports a single entry for every CDR3 protein and omits DNA. The sample includes over 350,000 distinct CDR3 sequences. Per the germline V gene, CDR1 is MDHEN and CDR2 is SYDVKM. The CDR3 runs to 16 residues. The entry originates in a study of T cells expressing NK-cell markers. Regarding the study as a whole: Also leading the CD3+CD56-NKG2C+ fraction in a handful of donors were these clonotypes.

This clonotype was sampled from a woman aged 45-65 years in good health. The chain uses TRBV28 and TRBJ2-6; without DNA, the TCRdb call of TRBD1 cannot be checked. Sequences were obtained from blood T cells: a sorted CD56 or NKG2C T cell subset, CD4+ or CD8+ T cells, or bulk PBMC T cells (not recorded which). CDR3 sequence reads: CASRGGGISGANVLTF.